The entry that follows covers one T cell receptor (beta chain) sequence. With 7 bases clipped from V and 6 bases from J, the junction kept 10 bases outside the gene matches. The CDR3 spans 15 residues. The germline V gene encodes CDR1 MNHEY and CDR2 SMNVEV (reference sequence). This sample is part of a study of blood T cells in healthy people across ages. Together with a sample-barcoded 5' primer, a J-beta primer mix was included in a second PCR lasting roughly 6 to 12 cycles. TCRdb analysed the 5' RACE reads with MiXCR anew, one entry per CDR3 protein. Seen here are 1.5 million to 1.9 million distinct CDR3 sequences, less than 45% observed once, and the top ten hold 4%.

The sequenced material came from blood. The chain carries TRBV27 and TRBJ2-1; 9 bases line up with TRBD1. The clonotype was recovered from a woman between 18 and 29 years old in good health. The CDR3 spells CASTLVGTGSNEQFF. CDR3 bases: TGTGCCAGCACCCTAGTGGGGACAGGGTCCAATGAGCAGTTCTTC.